These 8 T cell receptor beta chains were all obtained from the same sample, sequenced in a study of OX40 agonist ivuxolimab in advanced cancers. The assay was immunoSEQ multiplex PCR, and TCRdb's table has in-frame clones only and misses some. The sample includes tens of thousands of clones, around 85% of them seen just once. The sample in question was CD4+ or CD8+ T cells sorted from blood, obtained in a trial of the OX40 agonist ivuxolimab. The receptors were sampled from an adult with an advanced solid tumor such as melanoma, head and neck, liver or kidney cancer.

This clone has only a few counts. The V call is TRBV5-1, the J call TRBJ1-4, with a weak D call TRBD1 (5 bases). V lost 0 bases and J 0 bases, leaving 12 bases between the germline ends. The germline gives CDR1 SGHRS, CDR2 YFSETQ. This CDR3 is 17 amino acids long. CDR3 in DNA: TGCGCCAGCAGCTTGGTACCAGGGTCTTCAACTAATGAAAAACTGTTTTTT. It is translated as CASSLVPGSSTNEKLFF.

V is TRBV30 and J is TRBJ1-1, with no clear D. The CDR3 spans 15 residues. Deletions cut 3 bases from V and 4 bases from J, with 18 bases between. CDR1 and CDR2 from the germline V gene are GTSNPN and SVGIG (reference sequence). The CDR3 DNA is TGTGCCTGGAGGGCTCCGACGAGCCTCCTCACTGAAGCTTTCTTT. It encodes CAWRAPTSLLTEAFF.

The CDR3 coding sequence is TGCGCCAGCAGACGGCTAGCGGGGCCCACAGATACGCAGTATTTT. It codes for CASRRLAGPTDTQYF. This chain joins TRBV4-1 and TRBJ2-3, with 9 bases matching TRBD2. CDR1 and CDR2 from the germline V gene are MGHRA and YSYEKL. The V segment lost 6 bases and the J segment 2 bases; nucleotides outside the gene matches: 6. This CDR3 is built from 15 residues.

The chain recombines TRBV4-3 with TRBJ2-5, with a possible D match to TRBD1 (6 bases). From germline, CDR1 is LGHNA and CDR2 YSLEER. The CDR3 runs 14 residues. V lost 0 bases and J lost 4, with 9 bases in between. The CDR3 DNA sequence: TGCGCCAGCAGCCAAGATTGGACAGCAGAGACCCAGTACTTC. It translates to CASSQDWTAETQYF.

This clone was observed once. The chain is built from TRBV7-3 and TRBJ2-1; the D gene could be TRBD1 or TRBD2 (6 bases each). Looked up from germline, CDR1 is SGHTA and CDR2 is FQGTGA. Trimming left V 3 bases short and J 4 bases short, with 10 bases between. The CDR3 sequence is 14 residues long. The CDR3 loop is CASSFEGGYNEQFF. In DNA, the CDR3 is TGTGCCAGCAGCTTCGAAGGGGGGTACAATGAGCAGTTCTTC.

Here the CDR3 reads CASSTGGDKNIQYF. The CDR3 DNA is TGTGCCAGCAGCACCGGGGGGGACAAAAACATTCAGTACTTC. This chain uses TRBV11-1 with TRBJ2-4, with 8 bases lining up with TRBD2. This CDR3 is built from 14 residues. The V gene's germline CDR1 is SGHAT and CDR2 FQDESV (reference sequence). V was pared by 5 bases and J by 3 bases, with 3 bases of the junction left unmatched.

This chain connects TRBV5-1 to TRBJ2-1, with 11 bases identical to TRBD2. The CDR3 contains 17 residues. In germline, CDR1 is SGHRS, CDR2 YFSETQ. After removal of 5 bases from V and 4 bases from J, the junction contained 11 bases not matched to a gene. The CDR3 here is CASSPRGLADPYNEQFF. CDR3 nucleotides: TGCGCCAGCAGTCCCCGGGGACTAGCGGACCCTTACAATGAGCAGTTCTTC.

V is TRBV9 and J is TRBJ2-1; 8 bases match TRBD2. Trimming removed 2 bases from V and 0 bases from J; junction bases left unmatched: 10. The CDR3 consists of 18 residues. Germline V gene sequence: CDR1 SGDLS, CDR2 YYNGEE. Here the CDR3 reads CASSVAGAGGGSYNEQFF. Written as DNA, the CDR3 is TGTGCCAGCAGCGTCGCAGGGGCGGGAGGCGGCTCCTACAATGAGCAGTTCTTC.